These 32 T cell receptor beta chains were all obtained from the same sample, sequenced in a study of shared clonotypes between healthy human individuals. Profiling relied on immunoSEQ multiplex PCR, and the TCRdb table lists in-frame clones only, not all of them. The table records about 360,000 clones, less than 75% of them present only once. The sample was memory CD4+ T cells sorted from blood. Subset in this sample: CD45RA-negative fraction. All receptors come from a man aged 25-45 years in good health.

The rearrangement joins TRBV4-3 to TRBJ2-7; a possible D gene is TRBD2 (5 bases). V gave up 1 base and J gave up 2 bases, with 12 bases separating them. The germline CDR1 and CDR2 sequences are LGHNA and YSLEER. The CDR3 runs to 15 residues. The CDR3 DNA reads as TGCGCCAGCAGCCAAGTAGAGGGTGGGACCTACGAGCAGTACTTC. Residues: CASSQVEGGTYEQYF.

CDR3 amino acids: CAISSRDEQFF. CDR3 nucleotide sequence: TGTGCCATCAGCAGCAGGGACGAGCAGTTCTTC. The chain has TRBV10-3 and TRBJ2-1; tentatively, D is TRBD1 or TRBD2 (5 bases each). V lost 6 bases and J 10 bases, leaving 10 bases between the germline ends. The CDR3 spans 11 residues. The germline CDR1 and CDR2 sequences are ENHRY and SYGVKD.

The rearrangement uses TRBV5-6 and TRBJ1-4, with D hard to call. The CDR3 spans 16 residues. Trimming took off 4 bases at V and 7 bases at J, with 20 bases between the two ends. Germline loops: CDR1 SGHDT, CDR2 YYEEEE. CDR3 sequence (DNA): TGTGCCAGCAGCACGAACCTCGCGGGGTTGGTTGAAAAACTGTTTTTT. Amino acids: CASSTNLAGLVEKLFF.

V is TRBV18 and J is TRBJ2-1, with 7 bases fitting TRBD1. CDR1 and CDR2 (germline): KGHSH, LQKENI. The V gene end was trimmed by 0 bases and the J gene end by 8 bases; junction bases not matched to a gene: 10. The CDR3 runs to 16 residues. CDR3 residues: CASSPPRPGGFYEQFF. The CDR3 region has the DNA TGTGCCAGCTCACCACCGAGGCCAGGGGGATTCTATGAGCAGTTCTTC.

This chain joins TRBV27 and TRBJ2-3, with 9 positions matching TRBD2. The CDR3 contains 13 residues. After removal of 10 bases from V and 2 bases from J, the junction contained 4 bases not matched to a gene. Germline values: CDR1 MNHEY, CDR2 SMNVEV (reference sequence). The CDR3 loop reads CATRLADTDTQYF. The CDR3 coding sequence is TGTGCCACCCGACTAGCGGACACAGATACGCAGTATTTT.

This clone was seen only a few times. The chain has TRBV7-2 and TRBJ2-3; 8 bases align to TRBD2. J was trimmed by 5 bases and V by 5 bases; bases with no gene match: 6. The CDR3 has 14 residues. CDR1 is SGHTA, CDR2 FQGNSA, per germline. Written as DNA, the CDR3 is TGTGCCAGCAGCCCAGGACTAGCTGAAGATACGCAGTATTTT. As protein: CASSPGLAEDTQYF.

The rearrangement links TRBV18 to TRBJ2-1; D not certain. Trimming shortened V by 1 base and J by 2 bases, and 9 bases separated the two germline ends. Germline-derived CDR1 and CDR2 are KGHSH and LQKENI. The CDR3 runs 15 residues. The CDR3 DNA reads as TGTGCCAGCTCACCACAGGCTACTACCTACAATGAGCAGTTCTTC. It codes for CASSPQATTYNEQFF.

This clone was counted at least ten times. CDR3 sequence (DNA): TGTGCCAGCAGCCGGCCGGGACAGGGTAGTTACGAGCAGTACTTC. It codes for CASSRPGQGSYEQYF. J is TRBJ2-7 and V is TRBV5-4; 9 nucleotides align to TRBD1. With V trimmed by 4 bases and J by 4 bases, 9 bases remained unmatched. The CDR3 spans 15 residues. The germline V gene encodes CDR1 SGHNT and CDR2 YYREEE (reference sequence).

J is TRBJ2-7 and V is TRBV7-3, with 7 positions matching TRBD2. The V segment lost 2 bases and the J segment 6 bases; nucleotides outside the gene matches: 7. Germline V gene data show CDR1 as SGHTA and CDR2 as FQGTGA. The CDR3 contains 14 residues. The CDR3 nucleotides read TGTGCCAGCAGCTTAGATCCTGCTAGCGGCGAGCAGTACTTC. This gives the protein CASSLDPASGEQYF.

The gene calls are TRBV7-9 and TRBJ2-1; D remains ambiguous. The CDR3 spans 15 residues. Trimming removed 4 bases at V and 6 bases at J, with 16 bases between. Per germline, CDR1 SEHNR and CDR2 FQNEAQ (reference sequence). The CDR3 loop is CASSSRVASSNEQFF. DNA of the CDR3: TGTGCCAGCAGCTCCCGGGTAGCCTCTTCCAATGAGCAGTTCTTC.

V usage is TRBV12-5 and J usage is TRBJ2-1; 14 nucleotides match TRBD2. The germline CDR1 and CDR2 sequences are LGHNT and FRNRAP. This CDR3 contains 21 residues. The ends lost 0 bases at V and 3 bases at J; junction bases unmatched: 13. CDR3 bases: TGTGCTAGTGGTTTGGTACGGTCCGGGACTAGCGGGAGACAGGGCTACAATGAGCAGTTCTTC. Translating gives CASGLVRSGTSGRQGYNEQFF.

As for this clone: In the same sample, other DNA sequences code for this CDR3. The chain joins TRBV6-1 to TRBJ2-1; 10 nucleotides match TRBD2. Trimming at V came to 4 bases and at J to 5 bases, leaving 5 bases not matched to a gene. The CDR3 is 15 amino acids. The V gene's germline CDR1 is MNHNS and CDR2 SASEGT. The CDR3 coding sequence is TGTGCCAGCAGTGGGATAGCGGGAGGCCACAATGAGCAGTTCTTC. Its translation is CASSGIAGGHNEQFF.

The rearrangement links TRBV29-1 to TRBJ1-2; D remains ambiguous. Trimming took 4 bases from V and 0 from J, leaving 12 bases between them. CDR1 and CDR2 (germline): SQVTM, ANQGSEA. The CDR3 consists of 14 residues. The CDR3 sequence is CSVGKANTNYGYTF. Here the CDR3 DNA reads TGCAGCGTTGGAAAGGCAAATACTAACTATGGCTACACCTTC.

The V gene is TRBV5-1, the J gene TRBJ1-1, with no clear D. The CDR3 extends over 14 amino acids. Germline V gene lookup returns CDR1 SGHRS and CDR2 YFSETQ. V lost 4 bases and J 3 bases, leaving 13 bases between the germline ends. The DNA for the CDR3 is TGCGCCAGCAGCGCCCGAATCCTCGACACTGAAGCTTTCTTT. It specifies CASSARILDTEAFF.

V is TRBV18 and J is TRBJ2-3; D remains ambiguous. The V gene's germline CDR1 is KGHSH and CDR2 LQKENI. This CDR3 is 15 amino acids long. With 2 bases removed from V and 0 bases from J, the gap between germline ends came to 9 bases. The CDR3 loop reads CASSPTLSSTDTQYF. CDR3 sequence (DNA): TGTGCCAGCTCACCAACACTCTCTAGCACAGATACGCAGTATTTT.

This clone has just a few counts. J is TRBJ2-7 and V is TRBV7-2; D gene uncertain. Germline V gives CDR1 SGHTA, CDR2 FQGNSA. The CDR3 spans 18 residues. V was shortened by 5 bases and J by 0 bases, with 23 bases between the two germline ends. The CDR3 protein is CASSQGRVRRTNSYEQYF. As DNA, the CDR3 is TGTGCCAGCAGCCAAGGGCGCGTACGCAGGACGAACTCCTACGAGCAGTACTTC.

The rearrangement joins TRBV6-1 to TRBJ1-2, with D possibly being TRBD1 (5 bases). The CDR3 length is 13 residues. Trimming stripped 2 bases from V and 7 bases from J, with 11 bases between. The germline gives CDR1 MNHNS, CDR2 SASEGT. The CDR3: CASSESGLGGYTF. The CDR3 DNA is TGTGCCAGCAGTGAATCAGGGCTGGGTGGCTACACCTTC.

The chain couples TRBV19 to TRBJ2-7; 8 nucleotides agree with TRBD2. The J segment lost 1 base and the V segment lost 4 bases, leaving 6 bases of the junction unmatched. From germline, CDR1 is LNHDA and CDR2 SQIVND (reference sequence). This CDR3 contains 15 residues. The CDR3 DNA reads TGTGCCAGTAGTAGAAAGCGGGAGAGATCCTACGAGCAGTACTTC. This codes for CASSRKRERSYEQYF.

In this sample, this clone turned up a few times. V usage is TRBV2 and J usage is TRBJ2-1; 10 bases agree with TRBD1. Looked up from germline, CDR1 is SNHLY and CDR2 is FYNNEI. Trimming took 6 bases from V and 4 from J; bases not matched to a gene: 6. The CDR3 has 15 amino acids. CDR3 amino acids: CASRTDRGQYNEQFF. The CDR3 nucleotides read TGTGCCAGCAGGACCGACAGGGGGCAATACAATGAGCAGTTCTTC.

The V call is TRBV7-2, the J call TRBJ2-7; TRBD1 agrees at 8 bases. Germline CDR1 SGHTA, CDR2 FQGNSA. The V gene end was trimmed by 5 bases and the J gene end by 2 bases; junction bases not matched to a gene: 8. The CDR3 is made up of 15 amino acids. The CDR3 is CASSQTGTGPYEQYF. The CDR3, as DNA: TGTGCCAGCAGCCAAACCGGGACAGGCCCCTACGAGCAGTACTTC. Variable domain in full (rest from reference TRBV7-2 and TRBJ2-7): GAGVSQSPSNKVTEKGKDVELRCDPISGHTALYWYRQSLGQGLEFLIYFQGNSAPDKSGLPSDRFSAERTGGSVSTLTIQRTQQEDSAVYLCASSQTGTGPYEQYFGPGTRLTVT.

This rearrangement joins TRBV5-8 to TRBJ1-2; a weak D match, TRBD1 (5 bases). Germline CDR1 reads SGHTS; CDR2 reads YDEGEE. V gave up 0 bases and J gave up 8 bases, with 8 bases separating them. This CDR3 contains 12 residues. The DNA for the CDR3 is TGTGCCAGCAGCTTGGATGGGACCGGCTACACCTTC. Translation: CASSLDGTGYTF.

The chain links TRBV28 to TRBJ1-2; D gene uncertain. V was cut by 8 bases and J by 4 bases, with 8 bases left in between. Germline loops: CDR1 MDHEN, CDR2 SYDVKM. This CDR3 is built from 11 residues. In DNA form, the CDR3 reads TGTGCCAGCTGGACGGTCTATGGCTACACCTTC. Residues: CASWTVYGYTF.

This sequence joins TRBV11-2 and TRBJ2-5; possible D gene TRBD1, 5 bases. CDR1 and CDR2 (germline): SGHAT, FQNNGV. With 5 bases removed from V and 4 bases from J, the gap between germline ends came to 17 bases. The CDR3 runs to 15 residues. The DNA for the CDR3 is TGTGCCAGCAGCCCCCTCGTGGGGCGTGCAGAGACCCAGTACTTC. Its translation: CASSPLVGRAETQYF.

The chain couples TRBV5-1 to TRBJ2-1, with 12 bases aligning to TRBD2. The CDR3 is made up of 15 amino acids. With 2 bases clipped from V and 7 bases from J, the junction kept 4 bases outside the gene matches. The germline V gene has CDR1 SGHRS and CDR2 YFSETQ. The DNA of the CDR3 is TGCGCCAGCAGCTTACTAGCGGGAGGCCGAAATGAGCAGTTCTTC. Its protein is CASSLLAGGRNEQFF.

The V and J genes are TRBV7-8 and TRBJ2-3; no clear D. Between the trimmed V and J ends, which lost 5 bases and 6 bases, there was a span of 9 bases. Germline lookup yields CDR1 SGHVS and CDR2 FQNEAQ. The CDR3 covers 12 residues. The CDR3 protein is CASSTGWDTQYF. CDR3 DNA sequence: TGTGCCAGCAGCACCGGGTGGGATACGCAGTATTTT.

To note about this clone: This may stem from a read error, because a much larger clone lies one nucleotide away. Here the CDR3 DNA reads TGTGCCAGCAGCTTAGAACAGAACAATGAGCAGTTCTTC. This translates into CASSLEQNNEQFF. The chain uses TRBV7-3 and TRBJ2-1; D is ambiguous. The length of the CDR3 is 13 residues. Trimming cost V 2 bases and J 5 bases, with 7 bases left between them. CDR1 SGHTA and CDR2 FQGTGA come from the germline V gene.

There are many counts of this clone. J is TRBJ2-2 and V is TRBV7-8, with 8 bases lining up with TRBD2. The V gene's germline CDR1 is SGHVS and CDR2 FQNEAQ. This CDR3 is 18 amino acids long. Unmatched junction bases numbered 8, after V lost 2 bases and J lost 0 bases. Here the CDR3 DNA reads TGTGCCAGCAGCTTAAAGGGACTAGACTTTGCGAACACCGGGGAGCTGTTTTTT. This gives the protein CASSLKGLDFANTGELFF.

V is TRBV7-9 and J is TRBJ2-1; D is undetermined. Between the trimmed V and J ends, which lost 2 bases and 8 bases, there was a span of 10 bases. There are 13 residues in the CDR3. Per the germline V gene, CDR1 is SEHNR and CDR2 is FQNEAQ (reference sequence). The CDR3: CASSLLRLDEQFF. The CDR3 DNA sequence: TGTGCCAGCAGCTTACTTCGGTTGGATGAGCAGTTCTTC. The variable domain in full, with the rest retrieved from reference TRBV7-9 and TRBJ2-1, is DTGVSQNPRHKITKRGQNVTFRCDPISEHNRLYWYRQTLGQGPEFLTYFQNEAQLEKSRLLSDRFSAERPKGSFSTLEIQRTEQGDSAMYLCASSLLRLDEQFFGPGTRLTVL.

The chain carries TRBV7-2 and TRBJ2-7; 7 bases fit TRBD2. V gave up 0 bases and J gave up 3 bases; unmatched junction bases: 2. Germline CDR1 reads SGHTA; CDR2 reads FQGNSA. The CDR3 totals 14 residues. As DNA, the CDR3 is TGTGCCAGCAGCTTAGCGGGGAGGGTCTACGAGCAGTACTTC. It codes for CASSLAGRVYEQYF.

This clone was seen once. V and J are TRBV4-3 and TRBJ2-1; TRBD2 agrees at 10 bases. After removal of 1 base from V and 6 bases from J, the junction contained 6 bases not matched to a gene. This CDR3 contains 16 residues. Germline CDR1 reads LGHNA; CDR2 reads YSLEER. The CDR3 protein is CASSQVVAGGLNEQFF. In nucleotides, the CDR3 is TGCGCCAGCAGCCAAGTTGTAGCGGGAGGTCTCAATGAGCAGTTCTTC.

This clone was found a few times. V and J are TRBV7-2 and TRBJ1-1, with a weak D call TRBD1 (5 bases). V was trimmed by 6 bases and J by 4 bases, leaving 12 bases between them. This CDR3 has 13 amino acids. The germline CDR1 and CDR2 sequences are SGHTA and FQGNSA. The CDR3 DNA reads TGTGCCAGCAGTGTCGACAGAGTCACTGAAGCTTTCTTT. Protein: CASSVDRVTEAFF.

This clone was detected once. V is TRBV7-9 and J is TRBJ2-1; D possibly corresponds to TRBD1 (6 bases). The germline V and J ends were trimmed by 5 bases and 9 bases, with 11 bases remaining between them. The CDR3 is 12 residues long. Germline loops: CDR1 SEHNR, CDR2 FQNEAQ (reference sequence). The CDR3 nucleotides read TGTGCCAGCAGCCGGGACATTCGTGAGCAGTTCTTC. It is translated as CASSRDIREQFF.